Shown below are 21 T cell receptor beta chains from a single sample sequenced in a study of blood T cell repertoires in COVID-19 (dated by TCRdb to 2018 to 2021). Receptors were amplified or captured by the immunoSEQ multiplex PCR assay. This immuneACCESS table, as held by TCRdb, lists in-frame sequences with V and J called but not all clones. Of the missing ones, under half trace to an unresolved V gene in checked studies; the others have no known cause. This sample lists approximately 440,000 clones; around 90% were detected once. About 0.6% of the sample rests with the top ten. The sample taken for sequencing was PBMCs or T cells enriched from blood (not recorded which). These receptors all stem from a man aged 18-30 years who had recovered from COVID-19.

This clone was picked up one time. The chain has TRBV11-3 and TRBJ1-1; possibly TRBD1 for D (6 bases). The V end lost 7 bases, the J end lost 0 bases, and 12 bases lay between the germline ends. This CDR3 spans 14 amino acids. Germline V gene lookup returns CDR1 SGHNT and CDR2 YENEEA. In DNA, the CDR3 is TGTGCCAGCACTAAACAGGGCTTGAACACTGAAGCTTTCTTT. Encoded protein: CASTKQGLNTEAFF.

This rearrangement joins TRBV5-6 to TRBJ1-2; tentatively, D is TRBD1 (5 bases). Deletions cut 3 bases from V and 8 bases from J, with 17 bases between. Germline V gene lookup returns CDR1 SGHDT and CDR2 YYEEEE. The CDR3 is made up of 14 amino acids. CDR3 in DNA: TGTGCCAGCAGCTACGAAATGAGGGACTCGGGCTACACCTTC. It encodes CASSYEMRDSGYTF.

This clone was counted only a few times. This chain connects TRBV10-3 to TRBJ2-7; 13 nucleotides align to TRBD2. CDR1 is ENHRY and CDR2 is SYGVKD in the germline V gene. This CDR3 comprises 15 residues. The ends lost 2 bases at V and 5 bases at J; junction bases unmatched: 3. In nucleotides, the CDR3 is TGTGCCATCAGTGAGGGACTAGCGGGAGTCAACGAGCAGTACTTC. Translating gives CAISEGLAGVNEQYF.

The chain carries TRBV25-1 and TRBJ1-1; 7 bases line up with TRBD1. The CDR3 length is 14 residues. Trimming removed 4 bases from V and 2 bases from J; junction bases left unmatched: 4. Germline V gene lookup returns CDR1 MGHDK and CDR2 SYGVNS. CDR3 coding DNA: TGTGCCAGCAGTGGGTACAGGGGAAACACTGAAGCTTTCTTT. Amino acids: CASSGYRGNTEAFF.

The CDR3 loop reads CASSLGASGQETQYF. The CDR3 region has the DNA TGTGCCAGTAGTTTAGGGGCTAGCGGACAAGAGACCCAGTACTTC. The V gene is TRBV19, the J gene TRBJ2-5, with 7 bases that match TRBD2. CDR3 length: 15 amino acids. Unmatched junction bases numbered 8, after V lost 5 bases and J lost 2 bases. Germline CDR1 and CDR2: LNHDA and SQIVND (reference sequence).

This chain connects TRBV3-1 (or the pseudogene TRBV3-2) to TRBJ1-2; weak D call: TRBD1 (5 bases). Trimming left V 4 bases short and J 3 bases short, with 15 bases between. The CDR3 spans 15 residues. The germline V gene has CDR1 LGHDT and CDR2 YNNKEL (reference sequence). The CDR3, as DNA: TGTGCCAGCAGCCTCGTCCCAGGGTCTTACTATGGCTACACCTTC. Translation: CASSLVPGSYYGYTF.

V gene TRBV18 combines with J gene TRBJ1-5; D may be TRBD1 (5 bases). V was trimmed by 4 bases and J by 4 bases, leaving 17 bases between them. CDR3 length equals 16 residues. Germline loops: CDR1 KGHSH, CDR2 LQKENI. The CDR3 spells CASSQDDPGLNQPQHF. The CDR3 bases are TGTGCCAGCTCACAGGATGACCCAGGGTTGAATCAGCCCCAGCATTTT. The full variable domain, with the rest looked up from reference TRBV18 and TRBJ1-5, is NAGVMQNPRHLVRRRGQEARLRCSPMKGHSHVYWYRQLPEEGLKFMVYLQKENIIDESGMPKERFSAEFPKEGPSILRIQQVVRGDSAAYFCASSQDDPGLNQPQHFGDGTRLSIL.

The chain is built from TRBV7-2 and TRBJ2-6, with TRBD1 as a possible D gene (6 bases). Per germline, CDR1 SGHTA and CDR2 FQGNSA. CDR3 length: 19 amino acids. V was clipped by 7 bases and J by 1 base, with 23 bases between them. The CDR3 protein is CASTFLRGLIESGANVLTF. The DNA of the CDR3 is TGTGCCAGCACCTTTCTCAGGGGCTTAATCGAGTCTGGGGCCAACGTCCTGACTTTC.

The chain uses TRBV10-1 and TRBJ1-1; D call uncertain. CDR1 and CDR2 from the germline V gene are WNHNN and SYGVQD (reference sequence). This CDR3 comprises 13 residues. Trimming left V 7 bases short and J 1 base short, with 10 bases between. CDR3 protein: CASKLAANTEAFF. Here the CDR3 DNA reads TGCGCCAGCAAATTAGCAGCGAACACTGAAGCTTTCTTT.

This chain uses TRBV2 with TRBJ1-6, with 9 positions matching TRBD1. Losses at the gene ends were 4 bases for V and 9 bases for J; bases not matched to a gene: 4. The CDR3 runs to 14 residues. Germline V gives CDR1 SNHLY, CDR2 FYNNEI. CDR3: CASSGDREVSPLHF. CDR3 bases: TGTGCCAGCAGTGGGGACAGGGAGGTTTCACCCCTCCACTTT.

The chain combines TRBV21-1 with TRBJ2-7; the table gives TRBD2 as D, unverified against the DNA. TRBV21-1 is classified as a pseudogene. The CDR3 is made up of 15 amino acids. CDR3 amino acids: CASSKANPTRFEQYF. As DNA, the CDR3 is TGTGCCAGCAGCAAAGCGAACCCGACTAGGTTCGAGCAGTACTTC.

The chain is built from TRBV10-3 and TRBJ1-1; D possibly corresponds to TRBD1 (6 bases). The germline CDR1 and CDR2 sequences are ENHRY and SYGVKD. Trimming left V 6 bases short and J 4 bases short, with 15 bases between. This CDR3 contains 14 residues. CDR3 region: CAIRDDRFGTEAFF. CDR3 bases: TGTGCCATCAGGGATGACAGGTTCGGCACTGAAGCTTTCTTT.

The CDR3 loop reads CASSLAGATNEKLFF. The CDR3 DNA reads TGTGCCAGCAGTTTGGCGGGAGCAACTAATGAAAAACTGTTTTTT. The chain carries TRBV27 and TRBJ1-4; D gene unclear. The CDR3 extends over 15 amino acids. Germline assignment: CDR1 MNHEY and CDR2 SMNVEV (reference sequence). Deletions cut 3 bases from V and 0 bases from J, with 8 bases between.

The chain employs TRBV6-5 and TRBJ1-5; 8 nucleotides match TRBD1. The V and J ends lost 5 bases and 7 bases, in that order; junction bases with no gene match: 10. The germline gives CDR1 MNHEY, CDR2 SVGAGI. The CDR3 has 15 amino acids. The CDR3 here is CASSRTGPTEQPQHF. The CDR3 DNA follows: TGTGCCAGCAGTCGGACAGGGCCAACAGAACAGCCCCAGCATTTT.

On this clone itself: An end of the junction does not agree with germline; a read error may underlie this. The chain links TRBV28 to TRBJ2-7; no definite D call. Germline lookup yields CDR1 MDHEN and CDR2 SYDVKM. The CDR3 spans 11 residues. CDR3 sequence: CASSRNYKQYF. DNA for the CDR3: TGTGCCAGCAGTAGAAACTACAAGCAGTACTTC.

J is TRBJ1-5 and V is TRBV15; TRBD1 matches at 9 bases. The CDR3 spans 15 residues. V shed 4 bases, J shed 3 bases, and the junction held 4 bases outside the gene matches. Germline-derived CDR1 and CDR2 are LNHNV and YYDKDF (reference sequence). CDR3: CATSIGQGNNQPQHF. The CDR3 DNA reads TGTGCCACCAGCATAGGACAGGGGAACAATCAGCCCCAGCATTTT.

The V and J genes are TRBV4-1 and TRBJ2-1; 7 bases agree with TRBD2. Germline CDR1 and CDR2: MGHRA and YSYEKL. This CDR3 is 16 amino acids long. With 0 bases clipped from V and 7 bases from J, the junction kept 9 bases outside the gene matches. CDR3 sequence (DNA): TGCGCCAGCAGCCAAGAACTAGGCGGGAGTTTGAATGAGCAGTTCTTC. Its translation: CASSQELGGSLNEQFF.

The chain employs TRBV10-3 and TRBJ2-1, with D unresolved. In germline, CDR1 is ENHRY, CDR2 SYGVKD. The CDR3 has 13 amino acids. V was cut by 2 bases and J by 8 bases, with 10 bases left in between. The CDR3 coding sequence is TGTGCCATCAGTGAGAGACCGAGCGATGAGCAGTTCTTC. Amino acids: CAISERPSDEQFF.

DNA of the CDR3: TGTGCCAGCACCCGGAGTGCACAGCCCCAGCATTTT. As protein: CASTRSAQPQHF. The chain employs TRBV28 and TRBJ1-5; D is uncertain. Trimming removed 7 bases from V and 7 bases from J, with 11 bases in between. The CDR3 consists of 12 residues. Germline CDR1 reads MDHEN; CDR2 reads SYDVKM.

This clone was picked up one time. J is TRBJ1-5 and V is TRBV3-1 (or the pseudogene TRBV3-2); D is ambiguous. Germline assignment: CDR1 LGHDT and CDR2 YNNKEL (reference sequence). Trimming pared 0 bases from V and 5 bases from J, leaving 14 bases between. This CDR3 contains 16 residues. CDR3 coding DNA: TGTGCCAGCAGCCAAGATGGCCAGTGGCTCGATCAGCCCCAGCATTTT. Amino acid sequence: CASSQDGQWLDQPQHF.

DNA of the CDR3: TGTGCCAGTAGTATATTCGATGGTCTCGGCTATGGCTACACCTTC. Its protein is CASSIFDGLGYGYTF. This rearrangement joins TRBV19 to TRBJ1-2, with D hard to call. The length of the CDR3 is 15 residues. The germline gives CDR1 LNHDA, CDR2 SQIVND (reference sequence). The V gene lost 2 bases and the J gene lost 4 bases, with 14 bases spanning the gap.